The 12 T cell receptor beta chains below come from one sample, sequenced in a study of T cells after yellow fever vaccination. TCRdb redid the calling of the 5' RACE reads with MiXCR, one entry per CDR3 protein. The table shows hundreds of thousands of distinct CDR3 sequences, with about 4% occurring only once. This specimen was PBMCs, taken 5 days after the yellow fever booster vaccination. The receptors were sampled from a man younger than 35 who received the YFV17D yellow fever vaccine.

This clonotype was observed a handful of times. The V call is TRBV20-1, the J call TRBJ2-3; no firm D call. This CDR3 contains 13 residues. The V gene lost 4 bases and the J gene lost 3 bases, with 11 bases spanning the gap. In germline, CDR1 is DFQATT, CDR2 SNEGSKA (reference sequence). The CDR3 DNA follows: TGCAGTGCTAAGGGCAGCCTGACAGATACGCAGTATTTT. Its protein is CSAKGSLTDTQYF.

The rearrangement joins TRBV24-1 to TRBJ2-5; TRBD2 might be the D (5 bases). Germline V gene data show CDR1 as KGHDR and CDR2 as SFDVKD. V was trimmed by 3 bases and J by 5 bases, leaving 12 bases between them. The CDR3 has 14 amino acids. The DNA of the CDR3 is TGTGCCACCAGTGATCCCAGGACGGGGGAGACCCAGTACTTC. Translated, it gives CATSDPRTGETQYF.

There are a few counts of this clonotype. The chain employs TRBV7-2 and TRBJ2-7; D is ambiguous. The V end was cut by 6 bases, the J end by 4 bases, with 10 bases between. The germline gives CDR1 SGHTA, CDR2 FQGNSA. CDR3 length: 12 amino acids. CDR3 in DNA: TGTGCCAGCAGTTGGGGATCGTACGAGCAGTACTTC. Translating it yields CASSWGSYEQYF.

DNA for the CDR3: TGTGCCAGCAGGGTTGGGACGGGGGGAACTGAAGCTTTCTTT. Protein product: CASRVGTGGTEAFF. V usage is TRBV2 and J usage is TRBJ1-1; D may be TRBD1 (5 bases). V lost 6 bases, J lost 5 bases, and 16 bases lay in between. The length of the CDR3 is 14 residues. Germline CDR1 reads SNHLY; CDR2 reads FYNNEI.

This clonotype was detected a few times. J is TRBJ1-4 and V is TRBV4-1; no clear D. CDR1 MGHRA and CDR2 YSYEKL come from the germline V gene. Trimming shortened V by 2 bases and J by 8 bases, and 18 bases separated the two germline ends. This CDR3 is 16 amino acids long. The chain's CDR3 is CASSQPARTVSEKLFF. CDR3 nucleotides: TGCGCCAGCAGCCAACCGGCCCGAACGGTGTCCGAAAAACTGTTTTTT.

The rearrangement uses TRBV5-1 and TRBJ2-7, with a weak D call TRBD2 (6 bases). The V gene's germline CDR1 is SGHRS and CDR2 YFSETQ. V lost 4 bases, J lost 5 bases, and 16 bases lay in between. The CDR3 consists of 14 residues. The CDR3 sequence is CASSPGGSGNEQYF. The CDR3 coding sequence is TGCGCCAGCAGCCCCGGGGGTTCAGGGAACGAGCAGTACTTC.

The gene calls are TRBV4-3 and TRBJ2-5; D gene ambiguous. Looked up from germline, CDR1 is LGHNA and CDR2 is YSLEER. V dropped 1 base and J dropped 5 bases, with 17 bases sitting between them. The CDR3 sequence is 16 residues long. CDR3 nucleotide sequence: TGCGCCAGCAGCCAAGGAAACACCGCGGCCGGGGAGACCCAGTACTTC. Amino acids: CASSQGNTAAGETQYF.

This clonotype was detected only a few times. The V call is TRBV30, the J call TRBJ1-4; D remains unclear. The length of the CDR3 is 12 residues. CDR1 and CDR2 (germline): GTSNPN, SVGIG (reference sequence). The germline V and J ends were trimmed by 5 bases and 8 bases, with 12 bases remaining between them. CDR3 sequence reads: CAWSGDSEKLFF. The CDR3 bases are TGTGCCTGGTCCGGGGATTCCGAAAAACTGTTTTTT.

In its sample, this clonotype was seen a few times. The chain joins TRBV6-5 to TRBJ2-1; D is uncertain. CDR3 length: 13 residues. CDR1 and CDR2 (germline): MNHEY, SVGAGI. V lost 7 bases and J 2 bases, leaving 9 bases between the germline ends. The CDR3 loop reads CASTTQAYNEQFF. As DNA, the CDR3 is TGTGCCAGCACCACTCAAGCCTACAATGAGCAGTTCTTC.

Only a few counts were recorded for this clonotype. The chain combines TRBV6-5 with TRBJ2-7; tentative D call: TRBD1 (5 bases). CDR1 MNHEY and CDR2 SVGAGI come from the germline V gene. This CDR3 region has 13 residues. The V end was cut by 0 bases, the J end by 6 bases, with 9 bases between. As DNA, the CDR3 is TGTGCCAGCAGTTACTCAGGGGCCGGCGAGCAGTACGTC. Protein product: CASSYSGAGEQYV.

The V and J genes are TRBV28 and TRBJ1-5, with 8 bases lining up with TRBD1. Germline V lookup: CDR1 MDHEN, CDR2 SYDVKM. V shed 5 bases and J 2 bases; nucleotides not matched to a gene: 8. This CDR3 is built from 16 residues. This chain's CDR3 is CASSTTGGSGNQPQHF. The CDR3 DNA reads TGTGCCAGCAGTACAACAGGGGGTTCGGGCAATCAGCCCCAGCATTTT.

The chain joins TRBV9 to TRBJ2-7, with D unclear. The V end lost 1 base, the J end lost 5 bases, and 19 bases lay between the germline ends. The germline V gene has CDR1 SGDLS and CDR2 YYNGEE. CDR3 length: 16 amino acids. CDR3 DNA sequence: TGTGCCAGCAGCGTAATAAGCGTGAGTCTACCGAACGAGCAGTACTTC. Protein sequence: CASSVISVSLPNEQYF. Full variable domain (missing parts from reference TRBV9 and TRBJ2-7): DSGVTQTPKHLITATGQRVTLRCSPRSGDLSVYWYQQSLDQGLQFLIQYYNGEERAKGNILERFSAQQFPDLHSELNLSSLELGDSALYFCASSVISVSLPNEQYFGPGTRLTVT.